This T cell receptor (beta chain) derives from a study of shared clonotypes between healthy human individuals. About the study: Samples came from a couple of female and a few male donors aged 18 to 49. Findings and caveats of the study: Since donors were few, the genetic and exposure-history diversity represented was limited.

Germline CDR1 reads LNHDA; CDR2 reads SQIVND (reference sequence). Trimming pared 6 bases from V and 0 bases from J, leaving 18 bases between. This CDR3 has 17 amino acids. The method was immunoSEQ multiplex PCR; TCRdb's version includes in-frame clones alone and lacks a portion of them. The sample has fewer than 700,000 clones; around 78% are singletons. With respect to this clone: Its antigen is unknown.

There were no recent acute infections or vaccinations among the donors, who were healthy HIV-negative adults. The study used about 90 million PBMCs per unsorted sample for genomic DNA. This rearrangement joins TRBV19 to TRBJ1-3; no clear D. This clonotype originated in a woman aged 40-49 years in good health. Some clones in this sample may be carry-over from other donors' samples. Material for sequencing was PBMCs. The DNA of the CDR3 is TGTGCCAGTAGGTTCGTGCCGGCCGCGAGCTCTGGAAACACCATATATTTT. Its translation is CASRFVPAASSGNTIYF.